These T cell receptor beta chains were read from a single sample in a study of blood T cell repertoires in COVID-19. Generated by immunoSEQ multiplex PCR, the TCRdb table keeps only in-frame clones and is missing some. Found here are tens of thousands of clones, approximately 79% of them singletons; the top ten hold around 11%. Material: peripheral blood. The receptors stem from a man between 65 and 85 years old with acute or convalescent COVID-19. Both conserved end residues are part of each CDR3. The order of the fields is D gene, V gene, clone size, J gene, CDR3 protein, CDR3 DNA. The D gene is left open where the match is weak. Rows may omit the clone size; those that give it use once, few, many or a size class.

d_call: .
v_call: TRBV5-8
clone_size: .
j_call: TRBJ1-2
cdr3_aa: CASHLQGNYGYTF
cdr3_nt: TGTGCCAGCCACCTGCAGGGCAACTATGGCTACACCTTC

d_call: .
v_call: TRBV6-1
clone_size: .
j_call: TRBJ2-3
cdr3_aa: CASSDSGRLVYMEYF
cdr3_nt: TGTGCCAGCAGTGATAGTGGCAGACTAGTCTACATGGAGTATTTT

d_call: TRBD2
v_call: TRBV10-3
clone_size: .
j_call: TRBJ2-3
cdr3_aa: CAISGSGRFTDTQYF
cdr3_nt: TGTGCCATCAGTGGTAGCGGGAGGTTCACAGATACGCAGTATTTT

d_call: .
v_call: TRBV6-4
clone_size: .
j_call: TRBJ2-5
cdr3_aa: CASSDRLGGTQYF
cdr3_nt: TGTGCCAGCAGTGACCGTTTAGGGGGGACCCAGTACTTC

d_call: TRBD1
v_call: TRBV18
clone_size: .
j_call: TRBJ2-6
cdr3_aa: CASSPRTGTGANVLTF
cdr3_nt: TGTGCCAGCTCACCAAGGACAGGGACCGGGGCCAACGTCCTGACTTTC

d_call: .
v_call: TRBV6-6
clone_size: .
j_call: TRBJ2-1
cdr3_aa: CASSYDRRAEQFF
cdr3_nt: TGTGCCAGCAGTTACGATCGCCGCGCTGAGCAGTTCTTC

d_call: .
v_call: TRBV6-5
clone_size: .
j_call: TRBJ2-1
cdr3_aa: CASSSPSGVTYNEQFF
cdr3_nt: TGTGCCAGCAGTTCCCCCTCGGGAGTAACCTACAATGAGCAGTTCTTC

d_call: .
v_call: TRBV28
clone_size: .
j_call: TRBJ1-2
cdr3_aa: CASSLPPGGGYTF
cdr3_nt: TGTGCCAGCAGTTTGCCCCCGGGGGGCGGCTACACCTTC

d_call: TRBD1
v_call: TRBV6-5
clone_size: .
j_call: TRBJ2-1
cdr3_aa: CASSYGGTGVNEQFF
cdr3_nt: TGTGCCAGCAGTTACGGTGGGACAGGTGTCAATGAGCAGTTCTTC

d_call: .
v_call: TRBV9
clone_size: .
j_call: TRBJ2-2
cdr3_aa: CASSFGVNPGELFF
cdr3_nt: TGTGCCAGCAGCTTCGGAGTTAACCCCGGGGAGCTGTTTTTT

d_call: TRBD1
v_call: TRBV18
clone_size: .
j_call: TRBJ1-2
cdr3_aa: CASSPYKDRNGYTF
cdr3_nt: TGTGCCAGCTCACCGTATAAGGACAGGAATGGCTACACCTTC

d_call: .
v_call: TRBV3-1/TRBV3-2
clone_size: .
j_call: TRBJ2-2
cdr3_aa: CASTQGRTANTGELFF
cdr3_nt: TGTGCCAGCACCCAAGGAAGGACAGCGAACACCGGGGAGCTGTTTTTT

d_call: .
v_call: TRBV5-1
clone_size: few
j_call: TRBJ1-2
cdr3_aa: CASSLVEGYGYTF
cdr3_nt: TGCGCCAGCAGCTTGGTAGAGGGATATGGCTACACCTTC

d_call: TRBD1
v_call: TRBV28
clone_size: few
j_call: TRBJ2-4
cdr3_aa: CASSRLGGASKNIQYF
cdr3_nt: TGTGCCAGCAGCCGCTTAGGGGGCGCCTCCAAAAACATTCAGTACTTC

d_call: TRBD2
v_call: TRBV4-2
clone_size: .
j_call: TRBJ2-5
cdr3_aa: CASSQDASGGETQYF
cdr3_nt: TGTGCCAGCAGCCAAGACGCTAGCGGGGGAGAGACCCAGTACTTC

d_call: TRBD1
v_call: TRBV18
clone_size: once
j_call: TRBJ1-1
cdr3_aa: CASSLDRGGTEAFF
cdr3_nt: TGTGCCAGCTCACTCGACAGGGGAGGGACTGAAGCTTTCTTT

d_call: .
v_call: TRBV4-1
clone_size: .
j_call: TRBJ1-3
cdr3_aa: CASSRAESGNTIYF
cdr3_nt: TGCGCCAGCAGCCGTGCGGAATCAGGAAACACCATATATTTT

d_call: TRBD1
v_call: TRBV2
clone_size: .
j_call: TRBJ1-2
cdr3_aa: CASRRTGIYGYTF
cdr3_nt: TGTGCCAGCAGGCGGACAGGGATCTATGGCTACACCTTC

d_call: TRBD1
v_call: TRBV2
clone_size: .
j_call: TRBJ2-7
cdr3_aa: CASNRQGLAYEQYF
cdr3_nt: TGTGCCAGCAACAGACAGGGCCTTGCCTACGAGCAGTACTTC

d_call: TRBD2
v_call: TRBV4-2
clone_size: .
j_call: TRBJ2-2
cdr3_aa: CASSRDSAGGPGGGELFF
cdr3_nt: TGTGCCAGCAGCCGAGACTCAGCGGGGGGGCCGGGTGGCGGGGAGCTGTTTTTT

d_call: .
v_call: TRBV3-1/TRBV3-2
clone_size: .
j_call: TRBJ1-1
cdr3_aa: CASTSEVTGGRERFF
cdr3_nt: TGTGCCAGCACCTCCGAGGTTACAGGAGGGAGAGAAAGGTTCTTT

d_call: TRBD2
v_call: TRBV30
clone_size: .
j_call: TRBJ2-3
cdr3_aa: CAWSVPLAGITDTQYF
cdr3_nt: TGTGCCTGGAGTGTACCGCTAGCGGGGATCACAGATACGCAGTATTTT

d_call: TRBD2
v_call: TRBV14
clone_size: .
j_call: TRBJ2-5
cdr3_aa: CASSQAGLAETQYF
cdr3_nt: TGTGCCAGCAGCCAGGCTGGACTAGCGGAGACCCAGTACTTC

d_call: .
v_call: TRBV12-3/TRBV12-4
clone_size: .
j_call: TRBJ2-1
cdr3_aa: CASHGRAYNEQFF
cdr3_nt: TGTGCCAGCCACGGCAGGGCCTACAATGAGCAGTTCTTC

d_call: TRBD1
v_call: TRBV19
clone_size: once
j_call: TRBJ1-3
cdr3_aa: CASGQGNGNTIYF
cdr3_nt: TGTGCCAGCGGACAGGGGAACGGAAACACCATATATTTT

d_call: TRBD2
v_call: TRBV6-4
clone_size: few
j_call: TRBJ2-5
cdr3_aa: CASSKTSGVGETQYF
cdr3_nt: TGTGCCAGCAGCAAGACTAGCGGGGTTGGGGAGACCCAGTACTTC

d_call: .
v_call: TRBV19
clone_size: .
j_call: TRBJ2-3
cdr3_aa: CASSFGQSGSTDTQYF
cdr3_nt: TGTGCCAGTAGTTTCGGACAGTCTGGAAGCACAGATACGCAGTATTTT

d_call: .
v_call: TRBV15
clone_size: once
j_call: TRBJ2-1
cdr3_aa: CATSPGGNYNEQFF
cdr3_nt: TGTGCCACCAGCCCGGGGGGCAACTACAATGAGCAGTTCTTC

d_call: .
v_call: TRBV2
clone_size: .
j_call: TRBJ1-5
cdr3_aa: CASSREVNQPQHF
cdr3_nt: TGTGCCAGCAGTAGGGAGGTCAATCAGCCCCAGCATTTT

d_call: .
v_call: TRBV2
clone_size: .
j_call: TRBJ1-5
cdr3_aa: CASRGSNQPQHF
cdr3_nt: TGTGCCAGCCGAGGAAGCAATCAGCCCCAGCATTTT

d_call: .
v_call: TRBV2
clone_size: .
j_call: TRBJ1-6
cdr3_aa: CASSDIGPLHF
cdr3_nt: TGTGCCAGCAGCGACATAGGTCCCCTCCACTTT

d_call: .
v_call: TRBV5-1
clone_size: .
j_call: TRBJ1-6
cdr3_aa: CASSLGAGDNNSPLHF
cdr3_nt: TGCGCCAGCAGCTTGGGGGCGGGGGACAATAATTCACCCCTCCACTTT

d_call: .
v_call: TRBV6-5
clone_size: few
j_call: TRBJ1-1
cdr3_aa: CASRSSENTEAFF
cdr3_nt: TGTGCCAGCAGATCCAGTGAGAACACTGAAGCTTTCTTT

d_call: .
v_call: TRBV7-2
clone_size: .
j_call: TRBJ2-4
cdr3_aa: CASSLDRSRRGIQYF
cdr3_nt: TGTGCCAGCAGCTTAGACCGGTCACGGAGGGGCATTCAGTACTTC

d_call: TRBD1
v_call: TRBV5-1
clone_size: once
j_call: TRBJ1-6
cdr3_aa: CASSPRTGLESPLHF
cdr3_nt: TGCGCCAGCAGTCCCCGGACAGGCTTAGAGTCACCCCTCCACTTT

d_call: TRBD2
v_call: TRBV20-1
clone_size: .
j_call: TRBJ2-7
cdr3_aa: CSAGGEYEQYF
cdr3_nt: TGCAGTGCGGGGGGGGAGTACGAGCAGTACTTC

d_call: TRBD1
v_call: TRBV19
clone_size: once
j_call: TRBJ1-2
cdr3_aa: CASRRDDREYYGYTF
cdr3_nt: TGTGCCAGTAGGAGAGACGACAGGGAATATTATGGCTACACCTTC

d_call: TRBD1
v_call: TRBV24-1
clone_size: .
j_call: TRBJ1-2
cdr3_aa: CATSSRDRDGYTF
cdr3_nt: TGTGCCACCAGTTCCCGGGACAGGGATGGCTACACCTTC

d_call: TRBD1
v_call: TRBV30
clone_size: .
j_call: TRBJ1-1
cdr3_aa: CAWGTGGTEAFF
cdr3_nt: TGTGCCTGGGGGACAGGGGGAACTGAAGCTTTCTTT

d_call: TRBD1
v_call: TRBV9
clone_size: once
j_call: TRBJ2-7
cdr3_aa: CASSGGQGGYNEQYF
cdr3_nt: TGTGCCAGCAGCGGAGGACAGGGAGGTTACAACGAGCAGTACTTC

d_call: .
v_call: TRBV10-3
clone_size: .
j_call: TRBJ1-2
cdr3_aa: CAIRLDSLNYGYTF
cdr3_nt: TGTGCCATCAGACTGGACAGCCTTAACTATGGCTACACCTTC

d_call: .
v_call: TRBV7-2
clone_size: .
j_call: TRBJ2-3
cdr3_aa: CASSLEEDSTQYF
cdr3_nt: TGTGCCAGCAGCTTAGAAGAGGATAGCACGCAGTATTTT

d_call: .
v_call: TRBV19
clone_size: .
j_call: TRBJ2-1
cdr3_aa: CASSSSPGNNEQFF
cdr3_nt: TGTGCCAGTAGTTCCTCACCGGGAAACAATGAGCAGTTCTTC

d_call: .
v_call: TRBV15
clone_size: few
j_call: TRBJ1-2
cdr3_aa: CATSRGGGQTAGYTF
cdr3_nt: TGTGCCACCAGCAGAGGGGGGGGACAAACGGCTGGCTACACCTTC

d_call: TRBD1
v_call: TRBV5-1
clone_size: .
j_call: TRBJ1-1
cdr3_aa: CASSLRQGAGTEAFF
cdr3_nt: TGCGCCAGCAGCTTGAGACAGGGGGCAGGTACTGAAGCTTTCTTT

d_call: .
v_call: TRBV5-6
clone_size: once
j_call: TRBJ1-1
cdr3_aa: CASSLVGSYTEAFF
cdr3_nt: TGTGCCAGCAGCTTGGTGGGCAGCTACACTGAAGCTTTCTTT

d_call: TRBD2
v_call: TRBV11-2
clone_size: .
j_call: TRBJ2-1
cdr3_aa: CASSLRAGYEQFF
cdr3_nt: TGTGCCAGCAGCTTAAGAGCGGGATACGAGCAGTTCTTC

d_call: TRBD1
v_call: TRBV7-8
clone_size: few
j_call: TRBJ2-1
cdr3_aa: CASRPTQGWEQFF
cdr3_nt: TGTGCCAGCAGACCTACACAGGGGTGGGAGCAGTTCTTC

d_call: TRBD1
v_call: TRBV3-1/TRBV3-2
clone_size: .
j_call: TRBJ1-3
cdr3_aa: CASSHRTGNSGNTIYF
cdr3_nt: TGTGCCAGCAGCCACAGGACAGGGAACTCTGGAAACACCATATATTTT

d_call: TRBD1
v_call: TRBV29-1
clone_size: .
j_call: TRBJ1-2
cdr3_aa: CSVGLQGAGYGYTF
cdr3_nt: TGCAGCGTCGGGCTACAGGGGGCCGGCTATGGCTACACCTTC

d_call: .
v_call: TRBV10-3
clone_size: .
j_call: TRBJ1-1
cdr3_aa: CAITEVQNGAEAFF
cdr3_nt: TGTGCCATCACCGAGGTGCAAAACGGGGCTGAAGCTTTCTTT

d_call: TRBD1
v_call: TRBV6-5
clone_size: .
j_call: TRBJ2-3
cdr3_aa: CASRGQGADTQYF
cdr3_nt: TGTGCCAGCCGGGGACAGGGGGCAGATACGCAGTATTTT

d_call: .
v_call: TRBV7-7
clone_size: .
j_call: TRBJ2-1
cdr3_aa: CASSSKGRNEQFF
cdr3_nt: TGTGCCAGCAGCTCGAAGGGGAGGAATGAGCAGTTCTTC

d_call: TRBD2
v_call: TRBV5-1
clone_size: few
j_call: TRBJ2-1
cdr3_aa: CASSPDSGAYNEQFF
cdr3_nt: TGCGCCAGCAGCCCTGACAGCGGGGCCTACAATGAGCAGTTCTTC

d_call: .
v_call: TRBV5-6
clone_size: .
j_call: TRBJ2-6
cdr3_aa: CASSPGPSGANVLTF
cdr3_nt: TGTGCCAGCAGCCCCGGTCCTTCTGGGGCCAACGTCCTGACTTTC

d_call: .
v_call: TRBV2
clone_size: few
j_call: TRBJ1-1
cdr3_aa: CASRIGGDTEAFF
cdr3_nt: TGTGCCAGCAGAATTGGAGGGGACACTGAAGCTTTCTTT

d_call: .
v_call: TRBV12-3/TRBV12-4
clone_size: .
j_call: TRBJ1-4
cdr3_aa: CATSPVPNEKLFF
cdr3_nt: TGTGCCACCTCCCCAGTGCCTAATGAAAAACTGTTTTTT

d_call: TRBD2
v_call: TRBV10-3
clone_size: once
j_call: TRBJ2-7
cdr3_aa: CAIETSGEEYF
cdr3_nt: TGTGCCATCGAGACTAGCGGGGAGGAGTACTTC

d_call: TRBD1
v_call: TRBV18
clone_size: .
j_call: TRBJ2-1
cdr3_aa: CASSPGQGSEQFF
cdr3_nt: TGTGCCAGCTCCCCAGGACAGGGGAGTGAGCAGTTCTTC